The present TCR beta chain was sequenced within a study of blood T cell repertoires in COVID-19. Study-wide background: COVID-19 samples, acute and convalescent, were from the United States, Italy and Spain. Sources were T cells, B-cell-depleted T cells, or PBMCs; the material itself was cDNA or gDNA.

Germline V gene data show CDR1 as SNHLY and CDR2 as FYNNEI. The CDR3 loop spans 15 amino acids. V gave up 3 bases and J gave up 3 bases, with 15 bases separating them. Per the authors' pipeline: Amplifying reference gene primers gave estimates of nucleated cell counts. The assay was immunoSEQ multiplex PCR, and TCRdb's table has in-frame clones only and misses some. The V and J calls and the clone size are those of that table, but D and trimming were determined from the DNA. The profile shows more than 150,000 clones, around 90% of them singletons. The origin of this receptor is a man in his forties with acute or convalescent COVID-19. This chain connects TRBV2 to TRBJ2-7, with D unclear. The sequencing input was peripheral blood. The CDR3: CASSEMRPRSYEQYF. The CDR3 bases are TGTGCCAGCAGTGAGATGAGGCCGCGAAGCTACGAGCAGTACTTC.